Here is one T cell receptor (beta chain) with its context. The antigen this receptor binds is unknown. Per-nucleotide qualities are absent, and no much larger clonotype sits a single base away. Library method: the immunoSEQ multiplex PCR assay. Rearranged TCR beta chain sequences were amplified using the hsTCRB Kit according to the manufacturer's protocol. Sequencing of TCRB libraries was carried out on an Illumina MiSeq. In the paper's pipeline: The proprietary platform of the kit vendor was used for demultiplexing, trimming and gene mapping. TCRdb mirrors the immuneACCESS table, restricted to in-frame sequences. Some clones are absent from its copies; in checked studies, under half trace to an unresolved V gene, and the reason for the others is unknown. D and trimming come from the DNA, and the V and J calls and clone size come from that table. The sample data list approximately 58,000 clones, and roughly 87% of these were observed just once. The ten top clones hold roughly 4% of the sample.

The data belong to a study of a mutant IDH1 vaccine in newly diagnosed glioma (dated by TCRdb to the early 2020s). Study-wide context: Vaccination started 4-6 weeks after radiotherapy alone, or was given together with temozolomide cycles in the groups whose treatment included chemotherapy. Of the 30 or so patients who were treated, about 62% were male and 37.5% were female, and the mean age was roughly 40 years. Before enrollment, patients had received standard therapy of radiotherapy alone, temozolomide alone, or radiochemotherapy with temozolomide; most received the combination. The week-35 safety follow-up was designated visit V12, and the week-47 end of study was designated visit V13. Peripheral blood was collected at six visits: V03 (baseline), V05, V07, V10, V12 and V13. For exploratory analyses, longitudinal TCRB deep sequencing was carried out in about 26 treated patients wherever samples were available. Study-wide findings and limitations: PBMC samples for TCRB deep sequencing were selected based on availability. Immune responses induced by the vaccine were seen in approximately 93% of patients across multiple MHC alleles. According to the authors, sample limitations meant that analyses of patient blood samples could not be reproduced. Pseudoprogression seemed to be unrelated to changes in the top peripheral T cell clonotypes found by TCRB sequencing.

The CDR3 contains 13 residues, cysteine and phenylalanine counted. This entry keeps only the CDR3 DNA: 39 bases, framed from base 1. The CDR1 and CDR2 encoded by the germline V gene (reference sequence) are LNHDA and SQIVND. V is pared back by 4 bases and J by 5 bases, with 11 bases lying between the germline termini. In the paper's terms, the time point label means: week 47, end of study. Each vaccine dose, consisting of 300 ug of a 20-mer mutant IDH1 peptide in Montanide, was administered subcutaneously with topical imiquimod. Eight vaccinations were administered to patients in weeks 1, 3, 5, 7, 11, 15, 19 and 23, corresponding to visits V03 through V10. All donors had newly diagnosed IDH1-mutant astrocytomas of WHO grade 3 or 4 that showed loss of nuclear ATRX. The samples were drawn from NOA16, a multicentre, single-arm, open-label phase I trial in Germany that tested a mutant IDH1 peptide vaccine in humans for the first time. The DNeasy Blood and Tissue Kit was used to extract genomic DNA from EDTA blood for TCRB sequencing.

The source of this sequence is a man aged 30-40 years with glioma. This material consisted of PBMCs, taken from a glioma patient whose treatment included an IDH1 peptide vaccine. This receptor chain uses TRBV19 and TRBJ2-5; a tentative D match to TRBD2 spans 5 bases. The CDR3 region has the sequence CASSKRQLETQYF. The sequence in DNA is TGTGCCAGTAGTAAGCGGCAGTTGGAGACCCAGTACTTC.